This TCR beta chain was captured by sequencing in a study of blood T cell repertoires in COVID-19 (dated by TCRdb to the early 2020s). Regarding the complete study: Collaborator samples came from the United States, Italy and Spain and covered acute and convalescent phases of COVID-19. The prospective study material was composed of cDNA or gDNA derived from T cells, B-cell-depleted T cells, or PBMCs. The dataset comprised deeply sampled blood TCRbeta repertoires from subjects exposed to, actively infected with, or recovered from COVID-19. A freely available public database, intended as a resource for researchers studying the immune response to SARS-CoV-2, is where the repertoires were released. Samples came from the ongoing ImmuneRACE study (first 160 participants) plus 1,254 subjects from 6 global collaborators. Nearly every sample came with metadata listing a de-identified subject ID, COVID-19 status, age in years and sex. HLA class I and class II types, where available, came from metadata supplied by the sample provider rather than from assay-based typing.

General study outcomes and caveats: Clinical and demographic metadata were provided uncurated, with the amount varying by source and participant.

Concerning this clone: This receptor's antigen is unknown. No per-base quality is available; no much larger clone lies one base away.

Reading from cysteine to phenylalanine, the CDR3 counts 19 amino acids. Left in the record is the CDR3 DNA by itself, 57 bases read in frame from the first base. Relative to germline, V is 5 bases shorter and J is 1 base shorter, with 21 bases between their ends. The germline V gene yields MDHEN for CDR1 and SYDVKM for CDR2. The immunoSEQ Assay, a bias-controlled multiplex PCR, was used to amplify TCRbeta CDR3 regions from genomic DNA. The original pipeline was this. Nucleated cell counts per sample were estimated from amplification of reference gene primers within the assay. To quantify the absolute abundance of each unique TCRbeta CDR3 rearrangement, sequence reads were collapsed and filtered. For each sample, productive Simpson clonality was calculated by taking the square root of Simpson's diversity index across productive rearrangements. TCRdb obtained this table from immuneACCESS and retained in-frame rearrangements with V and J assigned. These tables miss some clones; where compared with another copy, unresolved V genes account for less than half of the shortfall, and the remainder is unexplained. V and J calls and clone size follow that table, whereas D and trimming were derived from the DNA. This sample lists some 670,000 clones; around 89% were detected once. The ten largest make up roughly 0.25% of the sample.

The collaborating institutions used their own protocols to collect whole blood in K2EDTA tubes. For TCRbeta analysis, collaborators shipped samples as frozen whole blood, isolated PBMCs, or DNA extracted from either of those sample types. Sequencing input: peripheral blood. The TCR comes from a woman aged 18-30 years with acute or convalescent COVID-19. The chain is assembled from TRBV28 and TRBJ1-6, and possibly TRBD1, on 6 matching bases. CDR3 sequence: CASSPSPDRISSYNSPLHF. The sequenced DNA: TGTGCCAGCAGTCCCTCCCCAGACAGGATAAGTTCCTATAATTCACCCCTCCACTTT. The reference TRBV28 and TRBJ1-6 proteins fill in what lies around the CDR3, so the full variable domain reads DVKVTQSSRYLVKRTGEKVFLECVQDMDHENMFWYRQDPGLGLRLIYFSYDVKMKEKGDIPEGYSVSREKKERFSLILESASTNQTSMYLCASSPSPDRISSYNSPLHFGNGTRLTVT.